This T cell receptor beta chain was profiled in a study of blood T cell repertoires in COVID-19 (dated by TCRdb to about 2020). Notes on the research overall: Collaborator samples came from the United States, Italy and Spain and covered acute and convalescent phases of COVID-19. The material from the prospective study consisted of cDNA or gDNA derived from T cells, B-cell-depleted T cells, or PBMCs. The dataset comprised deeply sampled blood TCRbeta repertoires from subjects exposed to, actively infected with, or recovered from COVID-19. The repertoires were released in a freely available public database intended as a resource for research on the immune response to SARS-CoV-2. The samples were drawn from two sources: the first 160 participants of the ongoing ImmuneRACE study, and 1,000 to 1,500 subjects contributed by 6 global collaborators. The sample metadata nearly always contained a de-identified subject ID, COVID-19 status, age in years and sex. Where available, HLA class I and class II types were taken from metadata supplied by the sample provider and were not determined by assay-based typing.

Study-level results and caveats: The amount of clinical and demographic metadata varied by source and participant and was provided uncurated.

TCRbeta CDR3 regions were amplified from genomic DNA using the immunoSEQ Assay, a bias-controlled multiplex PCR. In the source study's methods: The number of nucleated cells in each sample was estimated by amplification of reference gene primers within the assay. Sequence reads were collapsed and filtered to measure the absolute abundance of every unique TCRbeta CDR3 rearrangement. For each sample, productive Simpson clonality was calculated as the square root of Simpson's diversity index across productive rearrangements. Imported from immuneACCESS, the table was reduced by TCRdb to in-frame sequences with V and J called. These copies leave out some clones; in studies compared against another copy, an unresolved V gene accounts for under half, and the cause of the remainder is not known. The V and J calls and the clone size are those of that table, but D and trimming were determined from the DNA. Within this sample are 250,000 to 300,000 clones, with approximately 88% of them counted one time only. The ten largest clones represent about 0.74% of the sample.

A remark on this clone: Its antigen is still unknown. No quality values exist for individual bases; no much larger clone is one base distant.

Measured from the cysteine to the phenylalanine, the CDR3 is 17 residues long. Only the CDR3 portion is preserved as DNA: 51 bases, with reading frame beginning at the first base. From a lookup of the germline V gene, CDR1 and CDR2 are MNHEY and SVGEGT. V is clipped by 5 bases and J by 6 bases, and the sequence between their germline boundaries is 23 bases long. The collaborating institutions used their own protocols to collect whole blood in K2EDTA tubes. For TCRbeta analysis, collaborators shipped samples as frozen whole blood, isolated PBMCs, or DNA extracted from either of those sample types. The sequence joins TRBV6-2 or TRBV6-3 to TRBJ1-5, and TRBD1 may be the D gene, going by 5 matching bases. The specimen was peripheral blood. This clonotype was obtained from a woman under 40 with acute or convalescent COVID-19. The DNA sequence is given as TGTGCCAGCAGTGTCCTCGGGCCAGGGAAAGCACGTCAGCCCCAGCATTTT. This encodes CASSVLGPGKARQPQHF.